This T cell receptor (beta chain) was sequenced during a study of CD8 T cells in Susac syndrome. The CDR3 has 15 amino acids. The V end was cut by 5 bases, the J end by 6 bases, with 17 bases between. It was with random hexamers that about 0.45 to 1 ug RNA was reverse transcribed. The TCR beta CDR3 was amplified by immunoSEQ multiplex PCR across 54 Vbeta, 13 Jbeta. Each CDR3 protein is one row after TCRdb ran MiXCR on the immunoSEQ multiplex PCR reads. Here the sample spans about 200,000 distinct CDR3 sequences, over 85% being singletons. Sequencing of TCR beta was undertaken in CD8+ and CD4+ T cells derived from blood.

What was sequenced was CD4+ T cells from PBMCs. The V and J genes are TRBV12-3 or TRBV12-4 and TRBJ1-5; D may be TRBD1 (5 bases). The receptor was derived from a human donor in good health. This CDR3 is CASSPRGGRGQPQHF. CDR3 DNA: TGTGCCAGCAGTCCGCGGGGGGGACGGGGTCAGCCCCAGCATTTT.